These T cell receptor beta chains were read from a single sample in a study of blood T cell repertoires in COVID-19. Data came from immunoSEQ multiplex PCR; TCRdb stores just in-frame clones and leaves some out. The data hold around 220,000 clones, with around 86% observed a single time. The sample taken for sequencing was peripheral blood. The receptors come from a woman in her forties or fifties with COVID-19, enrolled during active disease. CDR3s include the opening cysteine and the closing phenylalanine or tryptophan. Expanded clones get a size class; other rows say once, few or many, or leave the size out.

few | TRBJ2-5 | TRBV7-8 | CASSPGGTGGVPEYF
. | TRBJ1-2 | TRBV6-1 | CASSEAGTGLGYGYTF
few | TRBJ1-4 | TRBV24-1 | CATSGRAVEKLFF
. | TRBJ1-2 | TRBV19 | CASCGGGYGYTF
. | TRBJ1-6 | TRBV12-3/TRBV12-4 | CASSDRRNSPLHF
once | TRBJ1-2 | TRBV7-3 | CASSLVGGAPQGGYTF
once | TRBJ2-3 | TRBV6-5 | CAIEGARLKADTQYF
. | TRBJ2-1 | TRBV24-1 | CATSNSRGLAGGRTFF
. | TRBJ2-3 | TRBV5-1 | CASSLSDTQYF
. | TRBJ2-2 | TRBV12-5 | CASGTGAGELFF
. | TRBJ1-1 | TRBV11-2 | CASSSVRVGSTEAFF
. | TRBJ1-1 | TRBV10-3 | CAIWPTGGTEAFF
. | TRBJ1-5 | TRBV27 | CASSPLGGNQPQHF
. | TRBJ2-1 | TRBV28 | CASTSGGAYNEQFF
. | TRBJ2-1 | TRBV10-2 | CASSALNEQFF
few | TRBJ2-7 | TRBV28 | CASSLWTGTYEQYF
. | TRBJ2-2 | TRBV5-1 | CASGGMARTSPTGELFF
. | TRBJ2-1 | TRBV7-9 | CASSLVGLSEQFF
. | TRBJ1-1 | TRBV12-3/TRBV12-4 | CASYRVGEAFF
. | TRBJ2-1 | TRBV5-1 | CASSSTRNNEQFF
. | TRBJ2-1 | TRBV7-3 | CASSLLGLAHYNEQFF
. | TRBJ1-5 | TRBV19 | CASTLSGGRSNQPQHF
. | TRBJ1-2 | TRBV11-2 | CASSLDHRSGGYTF
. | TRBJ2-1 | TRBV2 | CASGRGRGEQFF
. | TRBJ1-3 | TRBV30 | CAWRDWTGLIYF
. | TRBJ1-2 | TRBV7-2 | CASSLGGADGYTF
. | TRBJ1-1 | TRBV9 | CASSSRVGNTEAFF
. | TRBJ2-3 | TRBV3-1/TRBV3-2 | CASSQDPSVFTDTQYF
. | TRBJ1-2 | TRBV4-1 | CASSQDKAQSYGYTF